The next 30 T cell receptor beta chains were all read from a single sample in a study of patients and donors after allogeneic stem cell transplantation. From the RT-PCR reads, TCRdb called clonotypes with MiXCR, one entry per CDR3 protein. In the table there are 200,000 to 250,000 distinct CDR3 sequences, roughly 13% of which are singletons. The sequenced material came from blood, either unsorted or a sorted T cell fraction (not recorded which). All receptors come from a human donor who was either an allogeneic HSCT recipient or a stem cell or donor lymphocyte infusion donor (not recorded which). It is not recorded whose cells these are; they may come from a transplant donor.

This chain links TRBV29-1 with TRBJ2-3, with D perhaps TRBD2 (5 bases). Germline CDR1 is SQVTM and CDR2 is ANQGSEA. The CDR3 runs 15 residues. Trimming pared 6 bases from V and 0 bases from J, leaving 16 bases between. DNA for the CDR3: TGCAGCGTGTTAAGTCGGCGGACTAGCACAGATACGCAGTATTTT. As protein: CSVLSRRTSTDTQYF.

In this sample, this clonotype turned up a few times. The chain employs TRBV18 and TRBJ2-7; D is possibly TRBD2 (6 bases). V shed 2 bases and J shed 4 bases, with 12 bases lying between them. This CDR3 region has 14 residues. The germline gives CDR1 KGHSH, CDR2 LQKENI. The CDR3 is CASSPEAGRYEQYF. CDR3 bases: TGTGCCAGCTCACCAGAGGCAGGGAGGTACGAGCAGTACTTC. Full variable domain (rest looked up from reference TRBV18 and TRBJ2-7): NAGVMQNPRHLVRRRGQEARLRCSPMKGHSHVYWYRQLPEEGLKFMVYLQKENIIDESGMPKERFSAEFPKEGPSILRIQQVVRGDSAAYFCASSPEAGRYEQYFGPGTRLTVT.

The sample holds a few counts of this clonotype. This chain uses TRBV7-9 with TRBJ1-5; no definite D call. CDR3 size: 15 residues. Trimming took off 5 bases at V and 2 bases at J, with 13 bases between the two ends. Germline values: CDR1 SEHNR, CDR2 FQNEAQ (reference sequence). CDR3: CASSPSSLGNQPQHF. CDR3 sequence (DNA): TGTGCCAGCAGCCCGTCCTCCCTAGGCAATCAGCCCCAGCATTTT.

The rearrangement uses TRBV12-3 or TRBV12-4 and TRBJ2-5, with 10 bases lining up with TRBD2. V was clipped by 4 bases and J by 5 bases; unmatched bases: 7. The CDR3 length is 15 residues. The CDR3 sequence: CASSSSGGLGETQYF. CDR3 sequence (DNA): TGTGCCAGCAGTTCTAGCGGGGGATTGGGGGAGACCCAGTACTTC.

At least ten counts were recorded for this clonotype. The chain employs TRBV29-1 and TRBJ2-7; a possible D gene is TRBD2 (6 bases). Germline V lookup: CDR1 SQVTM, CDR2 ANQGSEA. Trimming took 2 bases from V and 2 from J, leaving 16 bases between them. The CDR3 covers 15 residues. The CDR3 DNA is TGCAGCGTTGAAAAGGGAGGAGGCAGGGCCTACGAGCAGTACTTC. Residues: CSVEKGGGRAYEQYF.

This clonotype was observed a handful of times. The CDR3 loop is CASSPGRGAGEQFF. The CDR3 coding sequence is TGCGCCAGCAGCCCCGGGAGAGGGGCGGGTGAGCAGTTCTTC. This chain uses TRBV5-1 with TRBJ2-1, with D possibly matching TRBD2 (6 bases). The germline V gene encodes CDR1 SGHRS and CDR2 YFSETQ. This CDR3 region has 14 residues. The V end was cut by 4 bases, the J end by 9 bases, with 17 bases between.

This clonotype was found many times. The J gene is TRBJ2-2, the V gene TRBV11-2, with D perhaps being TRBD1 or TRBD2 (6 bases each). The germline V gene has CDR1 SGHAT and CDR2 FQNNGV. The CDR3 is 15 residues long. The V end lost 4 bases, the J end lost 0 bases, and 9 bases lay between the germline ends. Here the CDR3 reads CASSWGAANTGELFF. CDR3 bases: TGTGCCAGCAGCTGGGGGGCAGCGAACACCGGGGAGCTGTTTTTT.

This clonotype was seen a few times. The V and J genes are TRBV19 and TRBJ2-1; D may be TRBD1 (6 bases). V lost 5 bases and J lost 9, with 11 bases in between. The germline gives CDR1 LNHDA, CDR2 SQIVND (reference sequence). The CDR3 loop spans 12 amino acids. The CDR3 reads CASSVRGGEQFF. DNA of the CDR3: TGTGCCAGTAGTGTCAGGGGTGGTGAGCAGTTCTTC.

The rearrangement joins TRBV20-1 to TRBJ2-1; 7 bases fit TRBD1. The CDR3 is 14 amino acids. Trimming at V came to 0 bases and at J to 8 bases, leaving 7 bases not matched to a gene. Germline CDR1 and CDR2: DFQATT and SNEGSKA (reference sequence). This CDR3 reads CSARDGRQGYEQFF. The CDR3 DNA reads TGCAGTGCTAGAGATGGCCGACAGGGCTATGAGCAGTTCTTC.

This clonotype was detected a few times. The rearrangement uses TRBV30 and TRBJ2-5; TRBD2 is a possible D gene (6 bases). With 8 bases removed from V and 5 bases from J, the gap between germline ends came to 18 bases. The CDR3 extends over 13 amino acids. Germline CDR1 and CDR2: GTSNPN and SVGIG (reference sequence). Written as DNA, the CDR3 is TGTGCCCAGAATATTCGGGCGGGGGAGACCCAGTACTTC. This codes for CAQNIRAGETQYF.

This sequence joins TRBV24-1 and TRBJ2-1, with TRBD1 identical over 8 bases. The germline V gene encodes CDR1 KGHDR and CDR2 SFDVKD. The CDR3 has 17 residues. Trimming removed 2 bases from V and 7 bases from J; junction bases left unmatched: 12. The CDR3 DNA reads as TGTGCCACCAGTGATTCGACAGGGGTCCGGGATCAAAATGAGCAGTTCTTC. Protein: CATSDSTGVRDQNEQFF.

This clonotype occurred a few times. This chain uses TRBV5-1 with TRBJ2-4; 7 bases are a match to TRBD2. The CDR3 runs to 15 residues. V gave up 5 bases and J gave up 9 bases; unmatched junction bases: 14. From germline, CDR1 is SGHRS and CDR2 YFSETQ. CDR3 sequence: CASRSTSAPTSIQYF. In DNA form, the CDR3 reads TGCGCCAGCAGATCAACTAGCGCGCCGACGAGCATTCAGTACTTC. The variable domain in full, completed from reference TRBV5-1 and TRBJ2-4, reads KAGVTQTPRYLIKTRGQQVTLSCSPISGHRSVSWYQQTPGQGLQFLFEYFSETQRNKGNFPGRFSGRQFSNSRSEMNVSTLELGDSALYLCASRSTSAPTSIQYFGAGTRLSVL.

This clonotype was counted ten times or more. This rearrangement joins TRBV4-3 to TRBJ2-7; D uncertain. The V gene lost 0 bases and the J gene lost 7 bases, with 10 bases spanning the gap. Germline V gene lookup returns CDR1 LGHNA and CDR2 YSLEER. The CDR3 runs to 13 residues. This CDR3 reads CASSQETGWEQYF. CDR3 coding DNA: TGCGCCAGCAGCCAAGAGACGGGTTGGGAGCAGTACTTC.

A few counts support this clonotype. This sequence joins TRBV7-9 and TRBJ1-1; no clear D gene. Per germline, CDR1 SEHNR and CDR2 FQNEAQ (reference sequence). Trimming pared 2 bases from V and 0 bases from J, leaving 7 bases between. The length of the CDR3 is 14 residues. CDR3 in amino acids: CASSLPIVNTEAFF. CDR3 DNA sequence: TGTGCCAGCAGCTTACCCATCGTGAACACTGAAGCTTTCTTT.

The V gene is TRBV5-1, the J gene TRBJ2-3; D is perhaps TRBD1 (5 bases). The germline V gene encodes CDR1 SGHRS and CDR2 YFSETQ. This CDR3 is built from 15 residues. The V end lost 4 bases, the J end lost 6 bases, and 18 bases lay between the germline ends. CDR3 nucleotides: TGCGCCAGCAGCGAGGCAGGCCCACAGGTCGATACGCAGTATTTT. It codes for CASSEAGPQVDTQYF.

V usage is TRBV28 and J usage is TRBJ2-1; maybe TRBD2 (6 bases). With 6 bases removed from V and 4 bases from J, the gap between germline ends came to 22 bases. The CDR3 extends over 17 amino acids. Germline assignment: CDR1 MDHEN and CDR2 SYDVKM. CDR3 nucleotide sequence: TGTGCCAGCAGCTTTCCCCCCAGGAGGGGAAAATACAATGAGCAGTTCTTC. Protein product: CASSFPPRRGKYNEQFF.

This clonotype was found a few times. The DNA of the CDR3 is TGTGCCAGCAGGGCCTTAGCGGGGGGGAATTACAATGAGCAGTTCTTC. Amino acid sequence: CASRALAGGNYNEQFF. The gene calls are TRBV2 and TRBJ2-1; 11 bases are a match to TRBD2. V shed 6 bases, J shed 4 bases, and the junction held 8 bases outside the gene matches. Germline V gene sequence: CDR1 SNHLY, CDR2 FYNNEI. The CDR3 has 16 amino acids.

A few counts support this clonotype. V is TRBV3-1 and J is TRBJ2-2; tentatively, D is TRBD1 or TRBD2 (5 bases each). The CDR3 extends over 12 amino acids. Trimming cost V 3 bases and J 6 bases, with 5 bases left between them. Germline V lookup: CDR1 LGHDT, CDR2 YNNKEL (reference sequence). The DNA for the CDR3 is TGTGCCAGCAGCCAGGGGGCCGGGGAGCTGTTTTTT. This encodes CASSQGAGELFF. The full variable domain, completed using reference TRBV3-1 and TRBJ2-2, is DTAVSQTPKYLVTQMGNDKSIKCEQNLGHDTMYWYKQDSKKFLKIMFSYNNKELIINETVPNRFSPKSPDKAHLNLHINSLELGDSAVYFCASSQGAGELFFGEGSRLTVL.

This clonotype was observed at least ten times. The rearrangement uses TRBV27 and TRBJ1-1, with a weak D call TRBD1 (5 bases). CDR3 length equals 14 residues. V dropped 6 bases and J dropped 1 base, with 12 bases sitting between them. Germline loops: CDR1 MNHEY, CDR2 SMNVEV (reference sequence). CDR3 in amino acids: CASRRGLGNTEAFF. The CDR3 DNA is TGTGCCAGCAGGAGGGGTTTGGGGAACACTGAAGCTTTCTTT.

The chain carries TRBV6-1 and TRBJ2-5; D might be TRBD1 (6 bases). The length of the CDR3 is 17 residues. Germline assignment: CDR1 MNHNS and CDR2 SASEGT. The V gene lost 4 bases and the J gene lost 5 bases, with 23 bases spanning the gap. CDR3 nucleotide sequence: TGTGCCAGCAGTGGCCTCCCCCATCTCCAAGGGGGTGAGACCCAGTACTTC. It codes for CASSGLPHLQGGETQYF.

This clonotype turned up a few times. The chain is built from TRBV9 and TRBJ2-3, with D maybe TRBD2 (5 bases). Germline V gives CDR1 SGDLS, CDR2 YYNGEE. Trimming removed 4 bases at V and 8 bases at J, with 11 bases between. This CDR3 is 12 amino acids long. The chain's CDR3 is CASSSGPSTQYF. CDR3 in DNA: TGTGCCAGCAGCAGCGGACCTTCTACGCAGTATTTT. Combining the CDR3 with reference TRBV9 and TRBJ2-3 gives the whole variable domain DSGVTQTPKHLITATGQRVTLRCSPRSGDLSVYWYQQSLDQGLQFLIQYYNGEERAKGNILERFSAQQFPDLHSELNLSSLELGDSALYFCASSSGPSTQYFGPGTRLTVL.

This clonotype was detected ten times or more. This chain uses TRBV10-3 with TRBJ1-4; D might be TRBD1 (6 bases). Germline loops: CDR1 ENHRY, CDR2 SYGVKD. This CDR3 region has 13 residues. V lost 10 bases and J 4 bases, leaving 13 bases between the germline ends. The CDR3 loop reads CATGRQVNEKLFF. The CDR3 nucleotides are TGTGCCACAGGACGACAGGTTAATGAAAAACTGTTTTTT.

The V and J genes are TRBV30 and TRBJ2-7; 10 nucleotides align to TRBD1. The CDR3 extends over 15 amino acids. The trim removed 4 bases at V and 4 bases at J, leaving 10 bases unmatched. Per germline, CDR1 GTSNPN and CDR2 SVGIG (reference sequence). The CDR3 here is CAWTQNRDRGYEQYF. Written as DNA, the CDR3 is TGTGCCTGGACCCAAAACCGGGACAGGGGATACGAGCAGTACTTC.

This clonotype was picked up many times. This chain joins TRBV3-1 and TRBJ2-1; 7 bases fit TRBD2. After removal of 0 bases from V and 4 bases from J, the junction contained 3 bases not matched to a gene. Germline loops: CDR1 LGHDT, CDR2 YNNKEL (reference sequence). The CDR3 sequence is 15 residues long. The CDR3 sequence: CASSQDSGPYNEQFF. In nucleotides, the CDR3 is TGTGCCAGCAGCCAAGATAGCGGGCCGTACAATGAGCAGTTCTTC.

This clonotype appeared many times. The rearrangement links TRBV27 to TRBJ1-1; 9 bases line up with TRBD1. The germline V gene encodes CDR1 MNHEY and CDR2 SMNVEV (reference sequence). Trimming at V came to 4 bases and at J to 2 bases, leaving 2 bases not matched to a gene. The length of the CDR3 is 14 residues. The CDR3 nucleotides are TGTGCCAGCAGTTGGGGACAGGGTAACACTGAAGCTTTCTTT. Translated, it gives CASSWGQGNTEAFF.

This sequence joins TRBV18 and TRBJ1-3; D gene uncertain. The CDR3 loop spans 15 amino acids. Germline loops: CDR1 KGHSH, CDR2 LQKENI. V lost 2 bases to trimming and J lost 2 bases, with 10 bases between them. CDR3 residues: CASSPRALPGNTIYF. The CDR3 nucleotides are TGTGCCAGCTCACCAAGGGCTCTCCCTGGAAACACCATATATTTT.

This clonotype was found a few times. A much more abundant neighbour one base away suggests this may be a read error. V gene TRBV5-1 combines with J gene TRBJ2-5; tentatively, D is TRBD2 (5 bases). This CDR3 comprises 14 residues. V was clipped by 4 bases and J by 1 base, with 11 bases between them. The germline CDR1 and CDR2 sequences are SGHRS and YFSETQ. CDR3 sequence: CASSSGRFQETQYF. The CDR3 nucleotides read TGCGCCAGCAGCAGCGGACGGTTCCAAGAGACCCAGTACTTC.

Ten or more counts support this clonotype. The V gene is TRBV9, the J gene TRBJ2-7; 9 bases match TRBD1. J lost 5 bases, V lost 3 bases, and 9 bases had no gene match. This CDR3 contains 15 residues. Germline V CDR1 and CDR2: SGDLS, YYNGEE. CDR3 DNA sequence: TGTGCCAGCAGCGCCGGGACAGGGACAAATCACGAGCAGTACTTC. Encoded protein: CASSAGTGTNHEQYF.

The CDR3, as DNA: TGCAGTGCTACACCGGGCCTCAATCAGCCCCAGCATTTT. Amino acid sequence: CSATPGLNQPQHF. The chain carries TRBV20-1 and TRBJ1-5; D gene uncertain. The length of the CDR3 is 13 residues. The germline CDR1 and CDR2 sequences are DFQATT and SNEGSKA (reference sequence). Trimming removed 4 bases at V and 3 bases at J, with 10 bases between.

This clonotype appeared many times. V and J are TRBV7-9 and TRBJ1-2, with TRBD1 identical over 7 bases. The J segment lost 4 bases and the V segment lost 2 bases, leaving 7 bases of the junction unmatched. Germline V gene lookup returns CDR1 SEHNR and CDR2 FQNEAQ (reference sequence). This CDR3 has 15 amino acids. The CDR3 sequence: CASSLIDREAYGYTF. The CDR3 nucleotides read TGTGCCAGCAGCTTAATAGACAGGGAAGCCTATGGCTACACCTTC.